This T cell receptor (beta chain) was captured in a study of patients and donors after allogeneic stem cell transplantation. A single record per CDR3 protein comes from TCRdb applying MiXCR to the RT-PCR reads. The sample contains about 150,000 distinct CDR3 sequences, roughly 22% of which appear only once. CDR3 length equals 16 residues. V was trimmed by 6 bases and J by 0 bases, leaving 15 bases between them. This clonotype was seen only a few times. The specimen was blood, either unsorted or a sorted T cell fraction (not recorded which). The chain uses TRBV12-3 or TRBV12-4 and TRBJ2-1, with D tentatively TRBD2 (6 bases). The source of this sequence is a human donor who was either an allogeneic HSCT recipient or a stem cell or donor lymphocyte infusion donor (not recorded which). It is not recorded whose cells these are; they may come from a transplant donor. Here the CDR3 DNA reads TGTGCCAGCAGCAAGGGACTTCTTAACTCCTACAATGAGCAGTTCTTC. This translates into CASSKGLLNSYNEQFF.